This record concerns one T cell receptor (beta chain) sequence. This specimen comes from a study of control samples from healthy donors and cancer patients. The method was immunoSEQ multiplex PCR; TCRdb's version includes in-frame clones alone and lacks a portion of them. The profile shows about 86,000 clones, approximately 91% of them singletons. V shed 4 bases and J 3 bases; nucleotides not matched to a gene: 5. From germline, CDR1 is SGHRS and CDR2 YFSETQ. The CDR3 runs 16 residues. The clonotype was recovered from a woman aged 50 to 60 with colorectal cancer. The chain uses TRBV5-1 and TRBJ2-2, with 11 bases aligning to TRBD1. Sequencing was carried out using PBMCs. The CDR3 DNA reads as TGCGCCAGCAGCGAGGGACAGGGGGTTTACACCGGGGAGCTGTTTTTT. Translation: CASSEGQGVYTGELFF.